The subject of this entry is one T cell receptor beta chain. This specimen belongs to a study of control samples from healthy donors and cancer patients. Libraries were prepared by immunoSEQ multiplex PCR; TCRdb keeps only in-frame clonotypes and omits some of them. The sample has 150,000 to 200,000 clones. CDR3 size: 17 residues. Germline CDR1 and CDR2: SGHRS and YFSETQ. The junction had 11 bases not matched to a gene; V was cut back by 4 bases and J by 4 bases. V and J are TRBV5-1 and TRBJ2-5, with 12 bases matching TRBD2. Source material: blood. This TCR was recovered from a woman aged 25-40 years in good health. CDR3 in amino acids: CASSALLAGGRVETQYF. In nucleotides, the CDR3 is TGCGCCAGCAGCGCTCTTCTAGCGGGGGGGAGAGTAGAGACCCAGTACTTC.